The 24 T cell receptor beta chains given below trace back to one sample, sequenced in a study of shared clonotypes between healthy human individuals. Libraries were prepared by immunoSEQ multiplex PCR; TCRdb keeps only in-frame clonotypes and omits some of them. The table has some 2 million clones, approximately 95% seen once. The specimen was naive CD4+ T cells sorted from blood. The subset is: CD45RA+ positively selected. These receptors originate from a man in his late teens or twenties in good health.

The chain is built from TRBV19 and TRBJ2-7; the D gene is possibly TRBD2 (8 bases). Germline CDR1 and CDR2: LNHDA and SQIVND (reference sequence). This CDR3 contains 14 residues. The V end was cut by 4 bases, the J end by 6 bases, with 16 bases between. CDR3: CASSTPGGGCEQYF. DNA for the CDR3: TGTGCCAGTAGTACTCCGGGAGGGGGCTGCGAGCAGTACTTC. Combining the CDR3 with reference TRBV19 and TRBJ2-7 gives the whole variable domain DGGITQSPKYLFRKEGQNVTLSCEQNLNHDAMYWYRQDPGQGLRLIYYSQIVNDFQKGDIAEGYSVSREKKESFPLTVTSAQKNPTAFYLCASSTPGGGCEQYFGPGTRLTVT.

The V call is TRBV9, the J call TRBJ1-4; no definite D call. In germline, CDR1 is SGDLS, CDR2 YYNGEE. This CDR3 is built from 13 residues. V was pared by 3 bases and J by 7 bases, with 10 bases between. The CDR3 nucleotides read TGTGCCAGCAGCGCCGACGGCGGTGAAAAACTGTTTTTT. Encoded protein: CASSADGGEKLFF.

V and J are TRBV4-3 and TRBJ1-1; no clear D gene. The CDR3 covers 15 residues. The germline V gene has CDR1 LGHNA and CDR2 YSLEER. V gave up 1 base and J gave up 2 bases, with 11 bases separating them. The CDR3 DNA sequence: TGCGCCAGCAGCCAAGGGAAGACATCTAACACTGAAGCTTTCTTT. Translation gives CASSQGKTSNTEAFF.

This chain joins TRBV30 and TRBJ2-3; TRBD1 matches at 8 bases. CDR1 is GTSNPN and CDR2 is SVGIG in the germline V gene (reference sequence). The trim removed 4 bases at V and 1 base at J, leaving 4 bases unmatched. This CDR3 contains 14 residues. The CDR3 spells CAWTLGQGTDTQYF. DNA of the CDR3: TGTGCCTGGACCCTGGGACAGGGCACAGATACGCAGTATTTT.

The chain carries TRBV27 and TRBJ2-4; 9 bases fit TRBD2. The CDR3 consists of 14 residues. Germline CDR1 is MNHEY and CDR2 is SMNVEV (reference sequence). After removal of 2 bases from V and 7 bases from J, the junction contained 3 bases not matched to a gene. CDR3 sequence: CASSLAGGPNIQYF. CDR3 bases: TGTGCCAGCAGTTTAGCGGGGGGGCCGAACATTCAGTACTTC.

The chain joins TRBV29-1 to TRBJ2-5; 12 nucleotides align to TRBD1. Germline CDR1 and CDR2: SQVTM and ANQGSEA. V gave up 6 bases and J gave up 5 bases; unmatched junction bases: 7. The CDR3 contains 14 residues. In nucleotides, the CDR3 is TGCAGCGTCGGGGACAGGGGGCGATACGAGACCCAGTACTTC. Translation: CSVGDRGRYETQYF.

The V call is TRBV9, the J call TRBJ2-7; D possibly corresponds to TRBD1 (5 bases). The CDR3 length is 14 residues. The V end lost 0 bases, the J end lost 6 bases, and 13 bases lay between the germline ends. Germline CDR1 reads SGDLS; CDR2 reads YYNGEE. The CDR3 sequence: CASSVGPRESEQYF. The CDR3, as DNA: TGTGCCAGCAGCGTAGGACCCAGGGAAAGCGAGCAGTACTTC.

The chain has TRBV2 and TRBJ2-7; no firm D call. This CDR3 contains 11 residues. Germline assignment: CDR1 SNHLY and CDR2 FYNNEI. The ends were cut back, 5 bases at V and 5 bases at J, with 7 bases in the middle. The chain's CDR3 is CASSRVNEQYF. The DNA for the CDR3 is TGTGCCAGCAGTCGGGTCAACGAGCAGTACTTC. Full variable domain (missing parts from reference TRBV2 and TRBJ2-7): EPEVTQTPSHQVTQMGQEVILRCVPISNHLYFYWYRQILGQKVEFLVSFYNNEISEKSEIFDDQFSVERPDGSNFTLKIRSTKLEDSAMYFCASSRVNEQYFGPGTRLTVT.

The gene calls are TRBV11-2 and TRBJ2-7, with D possibly TRBD1 on 5 matching bases. The V end was cut by 0 bases, the J end by 2 bases, with 11 bases between. Germline V gives CDR1 SGHAT, CDR2 FQNNGV. This CDR3 is 15 amino acids long. DNA for the CDR3: TGTGCCAGCAGCTTAGAAGGGGCCGGCCCCTACGAGCAGTACTTC. Translation: CASSLEGAGPYEQYF. Full variable domain (outside the CDR3, taken from reference TRBV11-2 and TRBJ2-7): EAGVAQSPRYKIIEKRQSVAFWCNPISGHATLYWYQQILGQGPKLLIQFQNNGVVDDSQLPKDRFSAERLKGVDSTLKIQPAKLEDSAVYLCASSLEGAGPYEQYFGPGTRLTVT.

This chain joins TRBV5-1 and TRBJ2-4; 11 bases are a match to TRBD2. Germline V CDR1 and CDR2: SGHRS, YFSETQ. Trimming took 4 bases from V and 6 from J; bases not matched to a gene: 9. The CDR3 has 16 amino acids. The CDR3 region has the DNA TGCGCCAGCAGCAACCGTCCGGGGACTAGCGGAAACATTCAGTACTTC. Protein product: CASSNRPGTSGNIQYF.

This CDR3 reads CASSTSTGTGCGMGNSPLHF. In DNA, the CDR3 is TGTGCCAGCAGCACCTCGACCGGGACAGGGTGTGGGATGGGTAATTCACCCCTCCACTTT. The chain recombines TRBV21-1 with TRBJ1-6; TRBD1 was called by the table and not checked on the DNA. TRBV21-1 is termed a pseudogene. The CDR3 has 20 residues.

The CDR3 nucleotides are TGTGCCAGCAGTGGGCGGGGGAACTCACGCTATGGCTACACCTTC. It specifies CASSGRGNSRYGYTF. This sequence joins TRBV6-5 and TRBJ1-2; D perhaps matches TRBD1 (5 bases). Trimming took 5 bases from V and 4 from J, leaving 17 bases between them. The CDR3 is made up of 15 amino acids. The germline gives CDR1 MNHEY, CDR2 SVGAGI.

The chain links TRBV25-1 to TRBJ2-7, with unresolved D. Looked up from germline, CDR1 is MGHDK and CDR2 is SYGVNS. Trimming cost V 6 bases and J 2 bases, with 11 bases left between them. This CDR3 has 13 amino acids. The CDR3: CASSDTVPYEQYF. CDR3 sequence (DNA): TGTGCCAGCAGCGACACCGTCCCCTACGAGCAGTACTTC.

The CDR3 bases are TGCGCCAGCAGCTTGATTCCAGGGGGCACTGAAGCTTTCTTT. It yields the protein CASSLIPGGTEAFF. The genes are TRBV5-1 and TRBJ1-1; 7 positions agree with TRBD1. The CDR3 extends over 14 amino acids. V lost 1 base to trimming and J lost 4 bases; unmatched junction nucleotides: 4. Germline CDR1 reads SGHRS; CDR2 reads YFSETQ.

The chain uses TRBV5-4 and TRBJ2-1; 7 bases map to TRBD1. Per germline, CDR1 SGHNT and CDR2 YYREEE (reference sequence). CDR3 length: 15 amino acids. Trimming took 1 base from V and 7 from J; bases not matched to a gene: 8. The CDR3 region is CASSLYRQGVNEQFF. The CDR3 DNA follows: TGTGCCAGCAGCTTGTATCGCCAGGGGGTAAATGAGCAGTTCTTC.

The chain joins TRBV9 to TRBJ2-1, with 8 bases matching TRBD2. The CDR3 spans 15 residues. Germline CDR1 is SGDLS and CDR2 is YYNGEE. With V trimmed by 1 base and J by 1 base, 1 base remained unmatched. The CDR3 protein is CASSVIAGSYNEQFF. CDR3 in DNA: TGTGCCAGCAGCGTAATAGCGGGGTCCTACAATGAGCAGTTCTTC. Complete variable domain (other parts from reference TRBV9 and TRBJ2-1): DSGVTQTPKHLITATGQRVTLRCSPRSGDLSVYWYQQSLDQGLQFLIQYYNGEERAKGNILERFSAQQFPDLHSELNLSSLELGDSALYFCASSVIAGSYNEQFFGPGTRLTVL.

The sample holds one count of this clone. This sequence joins TRBV5-4 and TRBJ1-5, with D hard to call. CDR3 length: 13 amino acids. The germline V gene encodes CDR1 SGHNT and CDR2 YYREEE (reference sequence). V shed 2 bases and J shed 5 bases, with 8 bases lying between them. CDR3: CASSFERDQPQHF. The CDR3 DNA follows: TGTGCCAGCAGCTTTGAGAGGGATCAGCCCCAGCATTTT.

This sequence joins TRBV7-3 and TRBJ2-1; D tentatively reads TRBD1 or TRBD2 (5 bases each). Germline lookup yields CDR1 SGHTA and CDR2 FQGTGA. The ends were cut back, 3 bases at V and 10 bases at J, with 13 bases in the middle. The CDR3 extends over 13 amino acids. For the CDR3, the DNA is TGTGCCAGCAGCTTCCGGCGAGGGGAAGAGCAGTTCTTC. This sequence encodes CASSFRRGEEQFF.

This clone occurred once. This chain joins TRBV14 and TRBJ2-2, with unresolved D. Germline CDR1 reads SGHDN; CDR2 reads FVKESK. The V gene lost 8 bases and the J gene lost 1 base, with 14 bases spanning the gap. This CDR3 is built from 15 residues. CDR3 sequence reads: CASPQKLRNTGELFF. The DNA of the CDR3 is TGTGCCAGCCCCCAAAAACTGCGGAACACCGGGGAGCTGTTTTTT.

This chain links TRBV5-6 with TRBJ1-5; weak D call: TRBD1 (5 bases). The CDR3 is 15 residues long. Germline CDR1 is SGHDT and CDR2 is YYEEEE. Trimming shortened V by 2 bases and J by 2 bases, and 11 bases separated the two germline ends. DNA of the CDR3: TGTGCCAGCAGCTTTGCGGGGGTTGGCAATCAGCCCCAGCATTTT. Protein: CASSFAGVGNQPQHF.

This sequence joins TRBV9 and TRBJ2-3, with 10 bases lining up with TRBD2. CDR3 length: 16 residues. The germline gives CDR1 SGDLS, CDR2 YYNGEE. The J segment lost 2 bases and the V segment lost 4 bases, leaving 7 bases of the junction unmatched. The CDR3, as DNA: TGTGCCAGCAGCCCCGCTAGCGGGGGTTTCACAGATACGCAGTATTTT. Translation gives CASSPASGGFTDTQYF.

The chain joins TRBV11-3 to TRBJ2-3; D may correspond to TRBD1 or TRBD2 (5 bases each). CDR1 is SGHNT and CDR2 is YENEEA in the germline V gene. Deletions cut 3 bases from V and 2 bases from J, with 15 bases between. This CDR3 has 16 amino acids. CDR3 DNA: TGTGCCAGCAGCTTGGGGAAGACCGGGGCCACAGATACGCAGTATTTT. It translates to CASSLGKTGATDTQYF.

This rearrangement joins TRBV15 to TRBJ2-1; possible D gene TRBD2, 6 bases. CDR3 length equals 15 residues. The germline gives CDR1 LNHNV, CDR2 YYDKDF (reference sequence). Trimming took off 7 bases at V and 1 base at J, with 14 bases between the two ends. In nucleotides, the CDR3 is TGTGCCACCACCCCGATGGGGGGTTCCTACAATGAGCAGTTCTTC. Its protein product is CATTPMGGSYNEQFF.

V gene TRBV28 combines with J gene TRBJ1-6, with D unresolved. Germline CDR1 reads MDHEN; CDR2 reads SYDVKM. The CDR3 is 14 amino acids. V was pared by 6 bases and J by 4 bases, with 10 bases between. CDR3 nucleotides: TGTGCCAGCAGCCCCCATGGATATAATTCACCCCTCCACTTT. It codes for CASSPHGYNSPLHF.